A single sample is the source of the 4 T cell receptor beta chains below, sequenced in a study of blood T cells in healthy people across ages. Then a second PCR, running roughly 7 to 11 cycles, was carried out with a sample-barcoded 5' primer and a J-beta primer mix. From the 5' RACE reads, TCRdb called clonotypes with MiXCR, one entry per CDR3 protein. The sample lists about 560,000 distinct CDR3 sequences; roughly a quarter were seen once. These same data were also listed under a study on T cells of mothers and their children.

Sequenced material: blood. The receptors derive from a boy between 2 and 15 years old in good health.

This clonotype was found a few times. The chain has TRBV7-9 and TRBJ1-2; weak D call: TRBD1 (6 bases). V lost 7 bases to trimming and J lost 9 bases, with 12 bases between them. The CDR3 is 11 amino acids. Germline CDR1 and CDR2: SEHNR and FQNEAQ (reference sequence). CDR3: CASNQGISYTF. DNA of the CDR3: TGTGCCAGCAACCAGGGGATTAGCTACACCTTC.

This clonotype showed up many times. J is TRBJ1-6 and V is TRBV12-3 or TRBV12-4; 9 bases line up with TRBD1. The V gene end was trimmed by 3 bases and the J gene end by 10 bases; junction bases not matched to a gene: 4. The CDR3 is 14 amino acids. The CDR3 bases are TGTGCCAGCAGTTTGGGACAGGGTGGCTCACCCCTCCACTTT. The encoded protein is CASSLGQGGSPLHF.

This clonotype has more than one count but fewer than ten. CDR3 protein: CASSATGTNEKLFF. In DNA, the CDR3 is TGTGCCAGCAGCGCGACCGGGACTAATGAAAAACTGTTTTTT. V and J are TRBV5-5 and TRBJ1-4; D remains ambiguous. V was cut by 4 bases and J by 2 bases, with 9 bases left in between. Germline lookup yields CDR1 SGHKS and CDR2 YYEKEE (reference sequence). This CDR3 has 14 amino acids.

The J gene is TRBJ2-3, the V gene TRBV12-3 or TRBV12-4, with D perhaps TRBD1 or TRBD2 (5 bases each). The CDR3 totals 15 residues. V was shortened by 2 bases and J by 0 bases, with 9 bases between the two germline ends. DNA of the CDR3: TGTGCCAGCAGTTTATATCGGGACAGCACAGATACGCAGTATTTT. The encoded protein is CASSLYRDSTDTQYF.